These T cell receptor beta chains were read from a single sample in a study of blood T cell repertoires in COVID-19. Assay used: immunoSEQ multiplex PCR; TCRdb lists only in-frame clones, some missing. This sample has some 80,000 clones, with roughly 90% found just once. The source material was peripheral blood. The source is a human donor in a cohort sampled during active COVID-19. CDR3s leave out the opening cysteine and the closing phenylalanine or tryptophan. The order of the fields is V gene, CDR3 protein.

v_gene: TRBV19
CDR3aa: ASRARGKTEAF

v_gene: TRBV28
CDR3aa: ASSLETGGRYEQY

v_gene: TRBV5-1
CDR3aa: ASTWAGSTDTQY

v_gene: TRBV10-3
CDR3aa: ASTRGTPSYNEQF

v_gene: TRBV9
CDR3aa: ASSPSGRISYEQY

v_gene: TRBV11-2
CDR3aa: ASSFKMNEKLF

v_gene: TRBV7-2
CDR3aa: ASSLDAGGTEAF

v_gene: TRBV19
CDR3aa: ASREGLNTEAF

v_gene: TRBV19
CDR3aa: ASSKSSGGSYNEQF

v_gene: TRBV29-1
CDR3aa: SAGGSGGYTEAF

v_gene: TRBV4-2
CDR3aa: ASSQEEAARSNYGYT

v_gene: TRBV6-5
CDR3aa: ASRSGQGISYEQY

v_gene: TRBV15
CDR3aa: ATSRDGGLGASSYNEQF

v_gene: TRBV10-3
CDR3aa: AISPDSLYGYT

v_gene: TRBV4-3
CDR3aa: ASSRLAGGGNEQF

v_gene: TRBV12-3/TRBV12-4
CDR3aa: ASSFGRSQPQH

v_gene: TRBV19
CDR3aa: ASSETGMNTEAF

v_gene: TRBV5-4
CDR3aa: ASLQRDTGEQY

v_gene: TRBV5-4
CDR3aa: ASSLGAGGPYEQY

v_gene: TRBV2
CDR3aa: ASSHPTGASGSNQPQH

v_gene: TRBV6-2/TRBV6-3
CDR3aa: ASSYSGRTGLAYEQY

v_gene: TRBV10-1
CDR3aa: ASRFQSYRWESGQGGNEQF

v_gene: TRBV4-3
CDR3aa: ASSQDTPGQGIDTIY

v_gene: TRBV7-9
CDR3aa: ASSLRVGTGEETQY

v_gene: TRBV9
CDR3aa: ASSVGGGPYEQY

v_gene: TRBV5-4
CDR3aa: ASSREGGGRSYT

v_gene: TRBV29-1
CDR3aa: SVGVDTYEQY

v_gene: TRBV3-1/TRBV3-2
CDR3aa: ASSQGFATSGVVY

v_gene: TRBV27
CDR3aa: ASSLRLADTQY

v_gene: TRBV10-3
CDR3aa: AISGNLGQGISNTEAF

v_gene: TRBV7-2
CDR3aa: ASSLAGGAVAGELF

v_gene: TRBV6-2/TRBV6-3
CDR3aa: ASSGLTSGATGELF

v_gene: TRBV2
CDR3aa: ASSQTGVHEQY

v_gene: TRBV15
CDR3aa: ATSREAGSYT

v_gene: TRBV15
CDR3aa: ATWTSGTDTQY

v_gene: TRBV11-2
CDR3aa: ASSLDRRTPSRNTEAF

v_gene: TRBV7-8
CDR3aa: ASSLIVSTGGNYGYT

v_gene: TRBV15
CDR3aa: ATSREAGSTDTQY

v_gene: TRBV14
CDR3aa: ASSQGQGLYEQY

v_gene: TRBV3-1/TRBV3-2
CDR3aa: ASSRQRGNNNEQF

v_gene: TRBV25-1
CDR3aa: ASSPGTGRSPLH

v_gene: TRBV19
CDR3aa: ASSIRYGAF